The clone carrying this TCR beta chain was detected only a few times. Its antigen is not known. The data stem from a study of T-cell memory formation after mild COVID-19. For the study at large: TCR clusters were mostly donor specific. Study-wide findings and caveats: Researchers report contracting CD4+ clones mostly in CM and EM, with CD8+ clones in EMRA. Whereas later expanders leaned CD4+, clones contracting day 15 to 85 showed a balanced CD4/CD8 makeup.

The ends lost 7 bases at V and 7 bases at J; junction bases unmatched: 11. The CDR3 consists of 16 residues. 5'RACE with constant-segment primers built TCRalpha and TCRbeta cDNA libraries with UMIs. TCRdb reprocessed the 5' RACE reads via MiXCR and lists one record per CDR3 protein. Of just under 350,000 distinct CDR3 sequences in the sample, 13% were seen once. Sequencing input: PBMCs or a T cell subset sorted from them (not recorded which). This sequence was found in a man younger than 30 who had mild COVID-19 (a few samples of this study predate the infection). Cell type and time point are not known. The V gene is TRBV12-3 or TRBV12-4, the J gene TRBJ2-2, with 11 bases fitting TRBD1. The DNA of the CDR3 is TGTGCCAGCAACCTAGGGACAGGGGGAATTCGCGGGGAGCTGTTTTTT. This encodes CASNLGTGGIRGELFF.